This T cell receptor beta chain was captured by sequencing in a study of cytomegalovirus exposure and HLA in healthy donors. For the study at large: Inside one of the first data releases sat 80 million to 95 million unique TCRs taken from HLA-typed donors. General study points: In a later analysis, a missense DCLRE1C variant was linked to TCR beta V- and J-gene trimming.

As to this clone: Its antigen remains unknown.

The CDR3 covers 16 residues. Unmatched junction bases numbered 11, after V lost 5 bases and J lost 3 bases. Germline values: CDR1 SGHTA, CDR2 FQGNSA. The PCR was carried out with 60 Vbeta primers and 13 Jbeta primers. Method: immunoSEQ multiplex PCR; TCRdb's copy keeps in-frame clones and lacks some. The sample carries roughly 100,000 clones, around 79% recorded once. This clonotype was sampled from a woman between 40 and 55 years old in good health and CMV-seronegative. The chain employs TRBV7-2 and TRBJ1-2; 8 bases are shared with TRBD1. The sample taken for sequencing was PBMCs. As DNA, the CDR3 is TGTGCCAGCAGCAGACAAACGGGACAGGATTACTATGGCTACACCTTC. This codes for CASSRQTGQDYYGYTF.